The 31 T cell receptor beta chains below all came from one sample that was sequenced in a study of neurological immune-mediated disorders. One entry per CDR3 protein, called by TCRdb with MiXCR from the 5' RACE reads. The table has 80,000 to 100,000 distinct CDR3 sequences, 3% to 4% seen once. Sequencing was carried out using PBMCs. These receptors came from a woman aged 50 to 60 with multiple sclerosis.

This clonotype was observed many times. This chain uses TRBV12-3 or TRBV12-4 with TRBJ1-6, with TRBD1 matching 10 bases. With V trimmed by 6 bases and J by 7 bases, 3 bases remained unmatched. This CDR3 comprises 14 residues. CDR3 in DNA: TGTGCCAGCAGCGACAGGGGGCCGAATTCACCCCTCCACTTT. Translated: CASSDRGPNSPLHF.

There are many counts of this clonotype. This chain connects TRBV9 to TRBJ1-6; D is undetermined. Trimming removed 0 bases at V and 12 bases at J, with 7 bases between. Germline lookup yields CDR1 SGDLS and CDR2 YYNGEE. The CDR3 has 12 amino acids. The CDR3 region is CASSVVGRPLHF. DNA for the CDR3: TGTGCCAGCAGCGTAGTCGGCAGACCCCTCCACTTT.

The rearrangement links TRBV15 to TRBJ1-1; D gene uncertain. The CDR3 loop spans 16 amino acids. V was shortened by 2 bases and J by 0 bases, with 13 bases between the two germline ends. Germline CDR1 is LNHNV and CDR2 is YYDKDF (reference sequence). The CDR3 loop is CATSRLAGLMNTEAFF. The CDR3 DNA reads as TGTGCCACCAGCAGATTGGCGGGATTGATGAACACTGAAGCTTTCTTT.

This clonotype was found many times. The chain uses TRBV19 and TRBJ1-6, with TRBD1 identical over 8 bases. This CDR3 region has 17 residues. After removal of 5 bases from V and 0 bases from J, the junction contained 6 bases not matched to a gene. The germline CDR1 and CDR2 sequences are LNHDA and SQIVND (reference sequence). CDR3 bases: TGTGCCAGTAGTGACGGACAGGGCAGCTCCTATAATTCACCCCTCCACTTT. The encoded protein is CASSDGQGSSYNSPLHF.

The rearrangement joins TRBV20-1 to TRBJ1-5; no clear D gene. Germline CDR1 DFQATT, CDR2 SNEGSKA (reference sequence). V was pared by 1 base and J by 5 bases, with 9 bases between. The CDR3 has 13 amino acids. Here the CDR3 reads CSARVHSDQPQHF. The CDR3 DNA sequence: TGCAGTGCTAGAGTCCATTCGGATCAGCCCCAGCATTTT.

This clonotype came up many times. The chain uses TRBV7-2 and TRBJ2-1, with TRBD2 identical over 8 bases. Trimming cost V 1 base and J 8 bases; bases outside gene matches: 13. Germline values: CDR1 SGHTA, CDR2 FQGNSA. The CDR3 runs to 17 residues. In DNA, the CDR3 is TGTGCCAGCAGCTTAGGCAGAGGTAGCGGGGCCTCCGATGAGCAGTTCTTC. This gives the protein CASSLGRGSGASDEQFF.

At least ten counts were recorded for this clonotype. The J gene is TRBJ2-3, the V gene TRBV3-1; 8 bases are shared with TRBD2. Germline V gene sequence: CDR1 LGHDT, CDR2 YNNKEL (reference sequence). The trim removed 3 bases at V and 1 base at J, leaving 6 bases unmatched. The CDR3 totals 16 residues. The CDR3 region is CASSHRTSSRTDTQYF. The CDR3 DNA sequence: TGTGCCAGCAGCCACCGGACTAGCAGTCGCACAGATACGCAGTATTTT.

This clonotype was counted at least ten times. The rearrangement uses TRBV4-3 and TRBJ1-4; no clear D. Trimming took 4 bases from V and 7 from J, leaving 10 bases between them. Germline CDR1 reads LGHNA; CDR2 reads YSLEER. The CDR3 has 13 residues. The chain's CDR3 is CASSPPASEKLFF. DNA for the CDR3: TGCGCCAGCAGCCCGCCCGCGAGTGAAAAACTGTTTTTT.

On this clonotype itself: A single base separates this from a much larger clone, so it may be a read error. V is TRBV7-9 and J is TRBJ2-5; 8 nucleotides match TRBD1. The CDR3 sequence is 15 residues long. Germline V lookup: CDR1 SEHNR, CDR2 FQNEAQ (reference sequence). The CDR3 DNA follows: TGTGCCAGCAGCCACCTGGCGGGACAGGTCTCAGAATTAGAGTTC. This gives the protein CASSHLAGQVSELEF.

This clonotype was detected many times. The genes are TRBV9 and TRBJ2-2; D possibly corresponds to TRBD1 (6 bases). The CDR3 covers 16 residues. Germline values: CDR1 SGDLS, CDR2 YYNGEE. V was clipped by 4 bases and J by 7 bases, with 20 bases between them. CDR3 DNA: TGTGCCAGCAGCCCCTTGGGGGCGTTAACAAGCGGGGAGCTGTTTTTT. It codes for CASSPLGALTSGELFF.

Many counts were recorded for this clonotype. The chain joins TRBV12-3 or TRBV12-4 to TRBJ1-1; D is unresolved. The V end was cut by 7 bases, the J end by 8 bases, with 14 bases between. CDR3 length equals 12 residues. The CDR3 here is CASTPSRREAFF. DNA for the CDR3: TGTGCCAGCACACCTAGCCGGAGAGAAGCTTTCTTT.

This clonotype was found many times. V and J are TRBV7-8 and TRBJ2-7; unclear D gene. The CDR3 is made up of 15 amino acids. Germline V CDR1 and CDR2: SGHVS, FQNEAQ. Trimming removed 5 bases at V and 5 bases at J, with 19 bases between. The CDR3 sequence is CASSVSGFAWDEQYF. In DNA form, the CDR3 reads TGTGCCAGCAGCGTGTCGGGTTTTGCATGGGACGAGCAGTACTTC.

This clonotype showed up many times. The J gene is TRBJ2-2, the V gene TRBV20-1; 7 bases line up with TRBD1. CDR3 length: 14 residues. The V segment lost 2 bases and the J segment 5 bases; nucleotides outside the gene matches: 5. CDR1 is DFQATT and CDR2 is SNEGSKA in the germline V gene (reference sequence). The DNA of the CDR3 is TGCAGTGCTAGATCGGGGACAGCGACCGGGGAGCTGTTTTTT. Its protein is CSARSGTATGELFF.

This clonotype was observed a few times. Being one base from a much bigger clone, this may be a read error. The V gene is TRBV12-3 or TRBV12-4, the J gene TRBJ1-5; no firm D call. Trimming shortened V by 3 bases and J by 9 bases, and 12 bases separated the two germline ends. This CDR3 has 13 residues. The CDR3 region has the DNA TGTGCCAGCAGTTTTCGGGAAATTCGGCCCCAGCATTTT. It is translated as CASSFREIRPQHF.

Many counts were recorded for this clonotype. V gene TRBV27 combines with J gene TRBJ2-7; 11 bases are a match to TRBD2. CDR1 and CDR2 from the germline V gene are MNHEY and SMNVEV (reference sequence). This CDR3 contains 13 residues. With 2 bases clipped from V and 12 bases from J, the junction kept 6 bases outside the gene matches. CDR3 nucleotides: TGTGCCAGCAGTTTACGGCTAGCGGGGGGTCTGTACTTC. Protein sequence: CASSLRLAGGLYF.

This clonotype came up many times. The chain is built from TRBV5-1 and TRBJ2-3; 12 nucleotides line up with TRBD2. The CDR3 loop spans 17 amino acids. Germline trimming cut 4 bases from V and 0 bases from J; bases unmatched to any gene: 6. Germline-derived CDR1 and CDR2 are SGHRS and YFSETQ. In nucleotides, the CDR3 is TGCGCCAGCAGCATAGCCGGGACTAGCGGGAGCACAGATACGCAGTATTTT. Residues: CASSIAGTSGSTDTQYF.

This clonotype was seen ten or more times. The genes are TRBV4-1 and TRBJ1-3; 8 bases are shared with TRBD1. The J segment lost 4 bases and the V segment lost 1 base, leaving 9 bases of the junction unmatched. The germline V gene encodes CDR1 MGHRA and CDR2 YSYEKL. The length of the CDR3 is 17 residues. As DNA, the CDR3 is TGCGCCAGCAGCCAAGCCGGCAGGGGGCGAGGGGGAAACACCATATATTTT. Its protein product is CASSQAGRGRGGNTIYF.

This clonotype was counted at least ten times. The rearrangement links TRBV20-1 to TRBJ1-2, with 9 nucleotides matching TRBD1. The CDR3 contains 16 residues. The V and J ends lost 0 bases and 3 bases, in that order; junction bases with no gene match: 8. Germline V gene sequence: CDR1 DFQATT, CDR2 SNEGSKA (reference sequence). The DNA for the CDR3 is TGCAGTGCTAGAGATCCGGGACAGGGTTCTTACTATGGCTACACCTTC. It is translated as CSARDPGQGSYYGYTF.

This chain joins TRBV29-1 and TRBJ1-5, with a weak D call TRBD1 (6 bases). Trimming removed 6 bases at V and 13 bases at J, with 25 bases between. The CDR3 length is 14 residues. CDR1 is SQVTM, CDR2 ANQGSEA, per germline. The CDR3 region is CSVATGTRGGFQHF. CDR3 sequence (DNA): TGCAGCGTGGCTACCGGGACAAGGGGGGGCTTTCAGCATTTT.

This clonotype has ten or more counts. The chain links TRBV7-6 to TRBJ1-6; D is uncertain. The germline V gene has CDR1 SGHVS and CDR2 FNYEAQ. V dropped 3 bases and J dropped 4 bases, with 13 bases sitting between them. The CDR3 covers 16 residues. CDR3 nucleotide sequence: TGTGCCAGCAGCTTCAGCCGGGAAGGGTATAATTCACCCCTCCACTTT. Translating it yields CASSFSREGYNSPLHF. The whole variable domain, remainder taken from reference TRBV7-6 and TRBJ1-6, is GAGVSQSPRYKVTKRGQDVALRCDPISGHVSLYWYRQALGQGPEFLTYFNYEAQQDKSGLPNDRFSAERPEGSISTLTIQRTEQRDSAMYRCASSFSREGYNSPLHFGNGTRLTVT.

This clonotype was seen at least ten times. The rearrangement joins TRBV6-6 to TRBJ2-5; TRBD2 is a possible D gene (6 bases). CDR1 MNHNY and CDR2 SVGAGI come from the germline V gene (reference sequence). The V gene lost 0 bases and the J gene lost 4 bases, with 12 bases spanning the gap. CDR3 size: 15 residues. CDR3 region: CASSYSGGAAETQYF. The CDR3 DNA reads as TGTGCCAGCAGTTACTCTGGAGGGGCCGCAGAGACCCAGTACTTC.

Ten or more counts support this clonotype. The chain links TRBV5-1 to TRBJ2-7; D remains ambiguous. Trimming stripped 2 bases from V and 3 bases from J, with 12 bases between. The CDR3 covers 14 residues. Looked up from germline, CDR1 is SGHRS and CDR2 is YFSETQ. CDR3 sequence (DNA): TGCGCCAGCAGCTTACCGGGTCCCGGCTACGAGCAGTACTTC. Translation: CASSLPGPGYEQYF.

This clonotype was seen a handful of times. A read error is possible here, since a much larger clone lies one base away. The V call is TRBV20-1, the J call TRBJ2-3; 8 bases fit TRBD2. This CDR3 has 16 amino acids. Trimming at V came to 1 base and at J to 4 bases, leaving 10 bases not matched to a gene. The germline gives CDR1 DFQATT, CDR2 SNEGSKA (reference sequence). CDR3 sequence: CSARGGGTSHADTQYF. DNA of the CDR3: TGCAGTGCTAGAGGGGGGGGGACTAGTCACGCAGATACGCAGTATTTT.

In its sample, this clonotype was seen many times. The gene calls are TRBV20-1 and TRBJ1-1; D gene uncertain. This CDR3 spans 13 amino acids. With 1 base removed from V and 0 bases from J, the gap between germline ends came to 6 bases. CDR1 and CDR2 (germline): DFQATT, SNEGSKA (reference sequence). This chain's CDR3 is CSARVGLNTEAFF. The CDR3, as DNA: TGCAGTGCTAGAGTGGGTTTGAACACTGAAGCTTTCTTT.

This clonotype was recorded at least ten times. The CDR3 spells CASSVGSDYSNQPQHF. In DNA form, the CDR3 reads TGTGCCAGCAGTGTGGGCAGTGACTATAGCAATCAGCCCCAGCATTTT. The V call is TRBV2, the J call TRBJ1-5, with D unresolved. Germline loops: CDR1 SNHLY, CDR2 FYNNEI. Trimming took 4 bases from V and 0 from J, leaving 13 bases between them. The CDR3 runs 16 residues.

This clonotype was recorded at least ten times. The CDR3: CASSPTRSGDTQYF. CDR3 nucleotide sequence: TGTGCCAGCAGCCCTACTCGGAGCGGCGATACGCAGTATTTT. The rearrangement joins TRBV7-8 to TRBJ2-3; a possible D gene is TRBD2 (5 bases). V was pared by 5 bases and J by 6 bases, with 15 bases between. Germline CDR1 is SGHVS and CDR2 is FQNEAQ. The CDR3 consists of 14 residues.

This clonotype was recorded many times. CDR3 region: CASSHSGQGNNQPQHF. Here the CDR3 DNA reads TGTGCCAGCAGCCATTCGGGACAGGGTAACAATCAGCCCCAGCATTTT. V usage is TRBV5-6 and J usage is TRBJ1-5; 9 positions agree with TRBD1. CDR3 length: 16 amino acids. CDR1 and CDR2 from the germline V gene are SGHDT and YYEEEE. Trimming removed 4 bases from V and 3 bases from J; junction bases left unmatched: 8.

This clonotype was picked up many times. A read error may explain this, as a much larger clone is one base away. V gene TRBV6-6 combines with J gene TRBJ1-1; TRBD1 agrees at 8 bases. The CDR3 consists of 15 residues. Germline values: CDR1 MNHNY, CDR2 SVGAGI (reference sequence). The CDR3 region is CSITSQGARGTEAFF. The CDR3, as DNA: TGTTCCATCACCTCGCAGGGGGCGAGGGGAACTGAAGCTTTCTTT.

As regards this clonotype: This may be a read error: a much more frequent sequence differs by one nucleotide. DNA of the CDR3: TGTGCCAGCAGTGAATATAACGGAGCCTACGAGCAGTACTTC. It translates to CASSEYNGAYEQYF. The V gene is TRBV2, the J gene TRBJ2-7, with D uncertain. V shed 2 bases and J shed 2 bases, with 10 bases lying between them. Germline CDR1 is SNHLY and CDR2 is FYNNEI. This CDR3 contains 14 residues.

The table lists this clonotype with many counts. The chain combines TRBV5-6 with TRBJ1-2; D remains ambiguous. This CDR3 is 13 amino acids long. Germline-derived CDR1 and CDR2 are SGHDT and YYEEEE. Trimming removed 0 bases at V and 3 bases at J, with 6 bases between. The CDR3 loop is CASSLGRDYGYTF. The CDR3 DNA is TGTGCCAGCAGCTTGGGCAGAGACTATGGCTACACCTTC.

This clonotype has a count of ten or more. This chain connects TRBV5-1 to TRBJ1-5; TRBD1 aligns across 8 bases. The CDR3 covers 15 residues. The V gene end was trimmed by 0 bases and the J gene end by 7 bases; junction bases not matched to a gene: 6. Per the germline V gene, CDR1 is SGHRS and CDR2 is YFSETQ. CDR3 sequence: CASSLGTGFGQPQHF. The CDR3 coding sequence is TGCGCCAGCAGCTTGGGGACAGGGTTTGGGCAGCCCCAGCATTTT.